Below are 15 T cell receptor beta chains sequenced from a single sample in a study of blood T cell repertoires in COVID-19. Clones were read by immunoSEQ multiplex PCR, and TCRdb kept only the in-frame ones, dropping some. The profile covers about 280,000 clones, with 70% to 90% appearing a single time and 4.1% taken by the ten largest. The sequencing input was PBMCs or T cells enriched from blood (not recorded which). All receptors come from a woman in her 30s with acute COVID-19.

The chain is built from TRBV7-6 and TRBJ2-1, with 9 bases aligning to TRBD1. J lost 3 bases, V lost 1 base, and 1 base had no gene match. Per the germline V gene, CDR1 is SGHVS and CDR2 is FNYEAQ. The CDR3 totals 15 residues. CDR3 sequence: CASSLEGQGYNEQFF. DNA for the CDR3: TGTGCCAGCAGCTTAGAGGGACAGGGCTACAATGAGCAGTTCTTC.

The V and J genes are TRBV19 and TRBJ2-7; tentatively, D is TRBD2 (5 bases). This CDR3 has 14 residues. Germline V gives CDR1 LNHDA, CDR2 SQIVND (reference sequence). Trimming stripped 2 bases from V and 0 bases from J, with 8 bases between. The CDR3 region has the DNA TGTGCCAGTAGTATACCGGGAAGCTCCTACGAGCAGTACTTC. Its translation: CASSIPGSSYEQYF.

This clone was detected once. The J gene is TRBJ2-3, the V gene TRBV6-1; possible D gene TRBD2, 6 bases. The CDR3 is 15 amino acids. V was shortened by 3 bases and J by 4 bases, with 14 bases between the two germline ends. Germline V gene lookup returns CDR1 MNHNS and CDR2 SASEGT. The CDR3 reads CASSERTEGPDTQYF. The CDR3 coding sequence is TGTGCCAGCAGTGAGCGGACGGAGGGGCCAGATACGCAGTATTTT.

The rearrangement links TRBV6-6 to TRBJ1-1; D may be TRBD1 (5 bases). CDR1 and CDR2 (germline): MNHNY, SVGAGI (reference sequence). The ends were cut back, 2 bases at V and 7 bases at J, with 14 bases in the middle. CDR3 size: 14 residues. This chain's CDR3 is CASSYPTEKLEAFF. CDR3 bases: TGTGCCAGCAGTTACCCGACAGAGAAACTTGAAGCTTTCTTT.

The CDR3, as DNA: TGTGCCAGCAGCTTAAGAGTCGGAACGGGATTTTCTAGCACAGATACGCAGTATTTT. Its translation: CASSLRVGTGFSSTDTQYF. The rearrangement joins TRBV7-2 to TRBJ2-3; D possibly corresponds to TRBD2 (5 bases). V lost 2 bases, J lost 0 bases, and 21 bases lay in between. The CDR3 sequence is 19 residues long. Germline V CDR1 and CDR2: SGHTA, FQGNSA.

This clone was seen a single time. The V gene is TRBV7-2, the J gene TRBJ2-2; D gene ambiguous. The CDR3 is made up of 14 amino acids. V lost 5 bases, J lost 1 base, and 8 bases lay in between. Germline values: CDR1 SGHTA, CDR2 FQGNSA. CDR3 protein: CASSLLLNTGELFF. The CDR3 bases are TGTGCCAGCAGCCTCCTTTTGAACACCGGGGAGCTGTTTTTT. The full variable domain, completed using reference TRBV7-2 and TRBJ2-2, is GAGVSQSPSNKVTEKGKDVELRCDPISGHTALYWYRQSLGQGLEFLIYFQGNSAPDKSGLPSDRFSAERTGGSVSTLTIQRTQQEDSAVYLCASSLLLNTGELFFGEGSRLTVL.

The V call is TRBV29-1, the J call TRBJ1-2, with D perhaps TRBD1 (5 bases). V lost 7 bases, J lost 5 bases, and 11 bases lay in between. CDR1 SQVTM and CDR2 ANQGSEA come from the germline V gene. The CDR3 consists of 11 residues. For the CDR3, the DNA is TGCAGCGCCCCGGGGGGGTATGGCTACACCTTC. The encoded protein is CSAPGGYGYTF.

J is TRBJ2-3 and V is TRBV27, with 15 bases lining up with TRBD2. The CDR3 extends over 17 amino acids. CDR1 is MNHEY and CDR2 is SMNVEV in the germline V gene (reference sequence). The V and J ends lost 6 bases and 8 bases, in that order; junction bases with no gene match: 12. The CDR3: CASSSRTSGRALATQYF. As DNA, the CDR3 is TGTGCCAGCAGCTCGAGGACTAGCGGGAGGGCCTTGGCTACGCAGTATTTT.

The gene calls are TRBV2 and TRBJ1-5; TRBD1 agrees at 10 bases. The length of the CDR3 is 16 residues. Germline lookup yields CDR1 SNHLY and CDR2 FYNNEI. Trimming removed 5 bases from V and 6 bases from J; junction bases left unmatched: 10. This chain's CDR3 is CASSPRGTGVIQPQHF. DNA of the CDR3: TGTGCCAGCAGTCCCCGGGGGACAGGGGTGATTCAGCCCCAGCATTTT.

This clone occurred once. The gene calls are TRBV4-2 and TRBJ2-7; 8 bases align to TRBD1. Germline V CDR1 and CDR2: LGHNA, YNFKEQ. This CDR3 has 18 amino acids. With V trimmed by 8 bases and J by 4 bases, 22 bases remained unmatched. The CDR3 spells CASGRAGAGGQNGYEQYF. In nucleotides, the CDR3 is TGTGCCAGCGGACGCGCCGGGGCAGGGGGCCAGAATGGATACGAGCAGTACTTC.

This chain uses TRBV5-1 with TRBJ2-1, with D possibly TRBD2 on 6 matching bases. V was pared by 3 bases and J by 6 bases, with 13 bases between. The CDR3 covers 14 residues. Germline V gene sequence: CDR1 SGHRS, CDR2 YFSETQ. The CDR3 loop is CASSSPGVANEQFF. For the CDR3, the DNA is TGCGCCAGCAGCTCGCCGGGAGTGGCCAATGAGCAGTTCTTC.

The chain combines TRBV7-6 with TRBJ2-1; D is possibly TRBD2 (6 bases). Trimming pared 5 bases from V and 2 bases from J, leaving 16 bases between. The CDR3 has 16 residues. Germline lookup yields CDR1 SGHVS and CDR2 FNYEAQ. CDR3 residues: CASSRGTLSPYNEQFF. As DNA, the CDR3 is TGTGCCAGCAGCCGCGGGACCCTATCCCCCTACAATGAGCAGTTCTTC.

V and J are TRBV28 and TRBJ2-7, with TRBD1 as a possible D gene (6 bases). CDR3 length equals 13 residues. CDR1 and CDR2 (germline): MDHEN, SYDVKM. V was cut by 7 bases and J by 0 bases, with 10 bases left in between. CDR3 in DNA: TGTGCCAGCACAGGGGAAAGCTCCTACGAGCAGTACTTC. Protein product: CASTGESSYEQYF. The variable domain in full, completed from reference TRBV28 and TRBJ2-7, reads DVKVTQSSRYLVKRTGEKVFLECVQDMDHENMFWYRQDPGLGLRLIYFSYDVKMKEKGDIPEGYSVSREKKERFSLILESASTNQTSMYLCASTGESSYEQYFGPGTRLTVT.

V gene TRBV9 combines with J gene TRBJ2-1; TRBD2 aligns across 7 bases. J gave up 9 bases and V 2 bases, and 11 bases lay outside the gene matches. The CDR3 is 15 amino acids. Germline CDR1 is SGDLS and CDR2 is YYNGEE. The CDR3 DNA reads as TGTGCCAGCAGCGTGGGGGACTACGAGCCGAGTGAGCAGTTCTTC. This sequence encodes CASSVGDYEPSEQFF.

V usage is TRBV5-1 and J usage is TRBJ2-7; TRBD1 aligns across 11 bases. Germline V CDR1 and CDR2: SGHRS, YFSETQ. V gave up 4 bases and J gave up 2 bases; unmatched junction bases: 8. There are 16 residues in the CDR3. This chain's CDR3 is CASSEQPGQGAYEQYF. In DNA, the CDR3 is TGCGCCAGCAGCGAACAACCGGGACAGGGGGCCTACGAGCAGTACTTC.